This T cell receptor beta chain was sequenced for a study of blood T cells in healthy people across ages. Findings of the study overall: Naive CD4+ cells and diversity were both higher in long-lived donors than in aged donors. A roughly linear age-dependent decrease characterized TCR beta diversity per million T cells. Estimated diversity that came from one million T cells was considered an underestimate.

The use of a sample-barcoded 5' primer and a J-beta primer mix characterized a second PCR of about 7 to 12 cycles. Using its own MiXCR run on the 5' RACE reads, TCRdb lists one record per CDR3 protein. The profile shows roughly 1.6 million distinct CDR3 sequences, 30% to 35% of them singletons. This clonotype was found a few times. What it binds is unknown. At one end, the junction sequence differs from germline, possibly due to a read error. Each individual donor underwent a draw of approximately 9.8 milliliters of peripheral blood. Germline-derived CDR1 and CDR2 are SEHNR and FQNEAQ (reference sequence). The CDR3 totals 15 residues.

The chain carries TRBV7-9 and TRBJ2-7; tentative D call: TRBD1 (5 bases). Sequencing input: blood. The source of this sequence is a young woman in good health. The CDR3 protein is CASNLGGQGSYEQYF. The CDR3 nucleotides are TGTGCCAGCAACTTAGGCGGCCAGGGTTCCTACGAGCAGTACTTC. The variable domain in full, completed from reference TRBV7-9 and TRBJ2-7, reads DTGVSQNPRHKITKRGQNVTFRCDPISEHNRLYWYRQTLGQGPEFLTYFQNEAQLEKSRLLSDRFSAERPKGSFSTLEIQRTEQGDSAMYLCASNLGGQGSYEQYFGPGTRLTVT.